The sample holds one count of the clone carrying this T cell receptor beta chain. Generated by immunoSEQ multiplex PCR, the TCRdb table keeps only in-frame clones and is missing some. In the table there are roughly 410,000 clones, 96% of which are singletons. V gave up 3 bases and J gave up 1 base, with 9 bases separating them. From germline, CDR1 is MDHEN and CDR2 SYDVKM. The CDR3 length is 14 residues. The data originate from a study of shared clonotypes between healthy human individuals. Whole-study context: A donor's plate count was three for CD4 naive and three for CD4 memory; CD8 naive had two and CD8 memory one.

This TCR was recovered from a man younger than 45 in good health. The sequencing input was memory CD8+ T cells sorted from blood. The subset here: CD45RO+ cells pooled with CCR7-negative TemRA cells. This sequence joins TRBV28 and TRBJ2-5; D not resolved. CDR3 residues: CASSLMPGQETQYF. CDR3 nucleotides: TGTGCCAGCAGTTTGATGCCAGGCCAAGAGACCCAGTACTTC.